The 9 T cell receptor beta chains presented below share a single source sample, sequenced in a study of blood T cells in healthy people across ages. A second about 7 to 11 cycle PCR used barcoded and J-beta primers. One entry per CDR3 protein results from TCRdb running MiXCR on the 5' RACE reads. The table lists approximately 1,700,000 distinct CDR3 sequences, approximately 40% of them singletons. Specimen: blood. These receptors were obtained from a human donor in good health.

The CDR3, as DNA: TGTGCCAGCAGTTTGGGGCAGGAAGGTGTTGGGGCCAACGTCCTGACTTTC. This gives the protein CASSLGQEGVGANVLTF. The J gene is TRBJ2-6, the V gene TRBV7-2, with a weak D call TRBD1 (5 bases). CDR1 and CDR2 from the germline V gene are SGHTA and FQGNSA. Trimming stripped 6 bases from V and 3 bases from J, with 18 bases between. The CDR3 spans 17 residues.

This chain links TRBV6-1 with TRBJ1-2, with 8 bases lining up with TRBD1. This CDR3 is 14 amino acids long. Germline trimming cut 6 bases from V and 5 bases from J; bases unmatched to any gene: 8. Germline CDR1 MNHNS, CDR2 SASEGT. The chain's CDR3 is CASRTQGAGYGYTF. The CDR3 nucleotides are TGTGCCAGCAGGACGCAGGGGGCCGGTTATGGCTACACCTTC.

With regard to this clonotype: This clone may be a read error of a much larger clone one base away. V is TRBV20-1 and J is TRBJ2-1; D call uncertain. The length of the CDR3 is 16 residues. Trimming left V 0 bases short and J 1 base short, with 13 bases between. Germline V gene data show CDR1 as DFQATT and CDR2 as SNEGSKA (reference sequence). The CDR3: CSARDGDKESYNEQFF. For the CDR3, the DNA is TGCAGTGCTAGAGACGGAGACAAGGAATCCTACAATGAGCAGTTCTTC.

J is TRBJ2-1 and V is TRBV10-3; 7 nucleotides match TRBD1. This CDR3 is 17 amino acids long. CDR1 is ENHRY, CDR2 SYGVKD, per germline. With 8 bases clipped from V and 3 bases from J, the junction kept 16 bases outside the gene matches. The CDR3 DNA reads TGTGCCATCGATTTAAAGAGCCGGGACAGAAACTACAATGAGCAGTTCTTC. Encoded protein: CAIDLKSRDRNYNEQFF.

A remark on this clonotype: A junction boundary mismatches the germline segment, possibly from a read error. The chain couples TRBV7-8 to TRBJ2-4; TRBD2 matches at 9 bases. TRBJ2-7 explains the end of the DNA better; the J call may be wrong. This CDR3 region has 16 residues. The V gene's germline CDR1 is SGHVS and CDR2 FQNEAQ. The CDR3 DNA is TGTGCCGGCAGCCTCGCCGGGACTAGCACTGTCTACGAGCAGTACTTC. It translates to CAGSLAGTSTVYEQYF.

The chain couples TRBV4-3 to TRBJ1-5, with D perhaps TRBD1 (5 bases). The V end was cut by 3 bases, the J end by 4 bases, with 16 bases between. This CDR3 is 16 amino acids long. Germline CDR1 is LGHNA and CDR2 is YSLEER. The CDR3 protein is CASSHNQLKGNQPQHF. In DNA form, the CDR3 reads TGCGCCAGCAGCCATAATCAACTCAAGGGGAATCAGCCCCAGCATTTT.

This chain joins TRBV29-1 and TRBJ1-3; D uncertain. With 2 bases removed from V and 1 base from J, the gap between germline ends came to 6 bases. This CDR3 is built from 13 residues. Germline assignment: CDR1 SQVTM and CDR2 ANQGSEA. CDR3: CSVETDSGNTIYF. As DNA, the CDR3 is TGCAGCGTTGAAACCGATTCTGGAAACACCATATATTTT.

A few counts support this clonotype. V is TRBV20-1 and J is TRBJ2-3; a weak D match, TRBD1 (6 bases). Trimming shortened V by 4 bases and J by 3 bases, and 20 bases separated the two germline ends. This CDR3 is 16 amino acids long. The germline V gene encodes CDR1 DFQATT and CDR2 SNEGSKA (reference sequence). CDR3 loop: CSATSPGTFRTDTQYF. Written as DNA, the CDR3 is TGCAGTGCTACTAGCCCCGGGACATTTAGGACAGATACGCAGTATTTT.

The sample holds a few counts of this clonotype. The chain couples TRBV12-3 or TRBV12-4 to TRBJ2-1; TRBD2 agrees at 7 bases. Trimming cost V 1 base and J 8 bases; bases outside gene matches: 5. There are 14 residues in the CDR3. The CDR3 spells CASSLVAGLDEQFF. For the CDR3, the DNA is TGTGCCAGCAGTTTAGTAGCGGGTTTGGATGAGCAGTTCTTC.